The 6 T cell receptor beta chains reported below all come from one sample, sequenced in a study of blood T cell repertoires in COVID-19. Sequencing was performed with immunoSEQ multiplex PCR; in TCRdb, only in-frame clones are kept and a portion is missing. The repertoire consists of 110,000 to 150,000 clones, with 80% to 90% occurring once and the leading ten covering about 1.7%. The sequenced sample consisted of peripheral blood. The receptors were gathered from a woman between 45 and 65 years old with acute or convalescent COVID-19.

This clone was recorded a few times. The CDR3 sequence is CASSLVLAVSTGELFF. Written as DNA, the CDR3 is TGTGCCAGCAGCTTGGTACTAGCGGTATCCACCGGGGAGCTGTTTTTT. The rearrangement joins TRBV5-5 to TRBJ2-2; 8 bases agree with TRBD2. Trimming took 0 bases from V and 4 from J; bases not matched to a gene: 5. CDR3 length: 16 residues. Germline V CDR1 and CDR2: SGHKS, YYEKEE (reference sequence).

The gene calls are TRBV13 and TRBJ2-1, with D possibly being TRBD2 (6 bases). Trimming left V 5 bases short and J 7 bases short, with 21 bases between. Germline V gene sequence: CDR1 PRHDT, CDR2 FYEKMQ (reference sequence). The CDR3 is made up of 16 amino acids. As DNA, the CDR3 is TGTGCCAGCAGCCTACGAAAGGGCGGGATCGAGAATGAGCAGTTCTTC. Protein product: CASSLRKGGIENEQFF.

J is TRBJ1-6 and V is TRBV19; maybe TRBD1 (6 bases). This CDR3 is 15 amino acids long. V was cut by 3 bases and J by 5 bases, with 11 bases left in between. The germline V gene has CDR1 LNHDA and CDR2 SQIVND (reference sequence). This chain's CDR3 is CASSIQQGDNSPLHF. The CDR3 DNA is TGTGCCAGTAGTATCCAACAGGGAGATAATTCACCCCTCCACTTT.

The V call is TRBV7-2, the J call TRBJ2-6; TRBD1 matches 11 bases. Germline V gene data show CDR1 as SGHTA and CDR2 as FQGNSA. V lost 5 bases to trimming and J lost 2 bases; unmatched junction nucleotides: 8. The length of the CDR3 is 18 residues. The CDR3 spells CASSHTGQGATGANVLTF. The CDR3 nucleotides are TGTGCCAGCAGCCACACAGGACAGGGGGCAACTGGGGCCAACGTCCTGACTTTC.

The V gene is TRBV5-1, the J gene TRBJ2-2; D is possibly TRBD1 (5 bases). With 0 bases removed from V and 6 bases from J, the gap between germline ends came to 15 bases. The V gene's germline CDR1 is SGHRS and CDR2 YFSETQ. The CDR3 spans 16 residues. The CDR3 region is CASSLGARQSAGELFF. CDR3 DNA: TGCGCCAGCAGCTTGGGGGCCCGACAGTCTGCCGGGGAGCTGTTTTTT.

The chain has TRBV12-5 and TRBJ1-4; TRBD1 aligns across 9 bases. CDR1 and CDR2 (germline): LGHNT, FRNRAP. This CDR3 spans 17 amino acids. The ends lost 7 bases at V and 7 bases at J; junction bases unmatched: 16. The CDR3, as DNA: TGTGCTAGTGCCCCGGGACAGGGTCTCGGTTTTGGTGAAAAACTGTTTTTT. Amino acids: CASAPGQGLGFGEKLFF.